This TCR beta chain was identified in a study of CD8 T cells in ankylosing spondylitis. Findings and caveats of the study: Reportedly, disease-linked clones are significantly enriched in ankylosing spondylitis patients' matched synovial fluid. For ankylosing spondylitis blood, a TCR beta motif of seven to nine highly homologous variants appeared characteristic.

The table lists this clonotype with many counts. Antigen specificity is unknown. Quantitative 5'-RACE with molecular barcodes was used to make the TCR beta libraries. One entry per CDR3 protein results from TCRdb running MiXCR on the 5' RACE reads. The sample lists more than 500,000 distinct CDR3 sequences, 5.3% occurring once. The CDR3 runs to 14 residues. Germline-derived CDR1 and CDR2 are LGHDT and YNNKEL (reference sequence). V was cut by 4 bases and J by 1 base, with 9 bases left in between. V usage is TRBV3-1 and J usage is TRBJ2-3; the D gene could be TRBD1 or TRBD2 (5 bases each). The sample consisted of blood, either unsorted or a sorted T cell fraction (not recorded which). The sequence derives from a male donor with ankylosing spondylitis. CDR3 DNA sequence: TGTGCCAGCAGCCGTGTGGGGGGCACAGATACGCAGTATTTT. Its protein product is CASSRVGGTDTQYF.